This T cell receptor beta chain was obtained from a study of T cell repertoires in cytomegalovirus infection. Regarding the study as a whole: The ex vivo response showed dominance by HLA-C-restricted CMV-specific TCR beta clonotypes.

The germline CDR1 and CDR2 sequences are LNHDA and SQIVND (reference sequence). The V end was cut by 8 bases, the J end by 5 bases, with 12 bases between. The CDR3 has 13 amino acids. TCRdb processed the reads anew with MiXCR; each CDR3 protein has one entry. The sample lists about 150,000 distinct CDR3 sequences, about a sixth occurring once. The sample holds a few counts of this clonotype. The antigen is unknown. The sequencing sample was made of CD8+ T cells from PBMCs. This receptor was obtained from a human donor in good health (CMV status not recorded). Some clones in this sample may be carry-over from other donors' samples. This rearrangement joins TRBV19 to TRBJ1-4; no definite D call. Here the CDR3 DNA reads TGTGCCAGTCGCCGACGAGGGAATGAAAAACTGTTTTTT. Protein: CASRRRGNEKLFF. Combining the CDR3 with reference TRBV19 and TRBJ1-4 gives the whole variable domain DGGITQSPKYLFRKEGQNVTLSCEQNLNHDAMYWYRQDPGQGLRLIYYSQIVNDFQKGDIAEGYSVSREKKESFPLTVTSAQKNPTAFYLCASRRRGNEKLFFGSGTQLSVL.